This entry describes one T cell receptor (beta chain). Its antigen is still unknown. The data derive from a study of CD8+ T cells in alopecia areata. Study at large: Twice daily, treated patients received 5 to 10 mg of oral tofacitinib.

This CDR3 is 13 amino acids long. From germline, CDR1 is SQVTM and CDR2 ANQGSEA. The V gene end was trimmed by 7 bases and the J gene end by 7 bases; junction bases not matched to a gene: 9. Study conclusions and caveats: Both scalp clonality and the expanded CD8+ clones among the top 100 showed a significant decrease with tofacitinib.

RNA, once extracted, was reverse transcribed into cDNA for use as the sequencing template. Some clones are missing from TCRdb's copy, which holds only in-frame ones; the method was immunoSEQ multiplex PCR. The sample comprises 150,000 to 250,000 clones, roughly 60% of which are singletons, and 5.5% rests with the top ten. As to treatment: oral pan-JAK inhibitor, 5-10 mg twice daily. This sample comprised CD4+ T cells sorted from blood, obtained at week 24, from a patient treated with tofacitinib. The gene calls are TRBV29-1 and TRBJ2-1; 8 nucleotides match TRBD1. The TCR originated in a human donor with alopecia areata. The DNA for the CDR3 is TGCAGCGGGCTGCAGGGGGCATTGAATGAGCAGTTCTTC. This gives the protein CSGLQGALNEQFF.